Below are 13 T cell receptor beta chains sequenced from a single sample in a study of blood T cell repertoires in COVID-19. Assay: immunoSEQ multiplex PCR; the TCRdb copy retains only in-frame clones and omits some. The sample lists about 190,000 clones; roughly 82% were seen once. Sequenced input: peripheral blood. The receptors derive from a woman in her sixties or seventies with COVID-19, enrolled during active disease.

V is TRBV30 and J is TRBJ2-1; TRBD2 matches at 9 bases. Trimming at V came to 3 bases and at J to 9 bases, leaving 9 bases not matched to a gene. There are 14 residues in the CDR3. CDR1 GTSNPN and CDR2 SVGIG come from the germline V gene (reference sequence). The chain's CDR3 is CAWRGTSWAGEQFF. CDR3 nucleotide sequence: TGTGCCTGGAGAGGGACTAGCTGGGCGGGTGAGCAGTTCTTC.

The V gene is TRBV2, the J gene TRBJ1-1; D gene ambiguous. This CDR3 has 11 amino acids. CDR1 and CDR2 from the germline V gene are SNHLY and FYNNEI. Trimming stripped 8 bases from V and 7 bases from J, with 11 bases between. The DNA for the CDR3 is TGTGCCAGCCGAGCGGTCGTTGAAGCTTTCTTT. Its translation: CASRAVVEAFF.

The V and J genes are TRBV5-1 and TRBJ2-1, with 8 nucleotides matching TRBD2. Looked up from germline, CDR1 is SGHRS and CDR2 is YFSETQ. Trimming cost V 1 base and J 2 bases; bases outside gene matches: 14. This CDR3 comprises 19 residues. CDR3 in amino acids: CASSLSPGVSGNTYNEQFF. CDR3 nucleotides: TGCGCCAGCAGCTTGTCCCCCGGGGTTAGCGGGAATACCTACAATGAGCAGTTCTTC. Drawing the rest from reference TRBV5-1 and TRBJ2-1, the complete variable domain is KAGVTQTPRYLIKTRGQQVTLSCSPISGHRSVSWYQQTPGQGLQFLFEYFSETQRNKGNFPGRFSGRQFSNSRSEMNVSTLELGDSALYLCASSLSPGVSGNTYNEQFFGPGTRLTVL.

The V and J genes are TRBV30 and TRBJ2-7; 10 positions match TRBD2. Germline lookup yields CDR1 GTSNPN and CDR2 SVGIG (reference sequence). The ends lost 4 bases at V and 12 bases at J; junction bases unmatched: 9. This CDR3 has 12 amino acids. The CDR3 region is CAWTSGSAIRYF. CDR3 in DNA: TGTGCCTGGACTAGCGGGAGCGCTATACGGTACTTC.

The chain carries TRBV5-5 and TRBJ2-7, with a tentative D call TRBD2 (5 bases). This CDR3 is 16 amino acids long. Trimming shortened V by 3 bases and J by 1 base, and 17 bases separated the two germline ends. Per germline, CDR1 SGHKS and CDR2 YYEKEE (reference sequence). The CDR3 DNA is TGTGCCAGCAGCTGGGAGAGGGTAGCTGGGTCCTACGAGCAGTACTTC. Protein sequence: CASSWERVAGSYEQYF.

The chain uses TRBV6-5 and TRBJ1-2, with 9 bases that match TRBD1. The ends lost 4 bases at V and 5 bases at J; junction bases unmatched: 5. The CDR3 has 14 amino acids. Germline-derived CDR1 and CDR2 are MNHEY and SVGAGI. CDR3 coding DNA: TGTGCCAGCAGTTCCCTGACAGGGGGGTATGGCTACACCTTC. Residues: CASSSLTGGYGYTF.

The V gene is TRBV28, the J gene TRBJ2-1; D is ambiguous. Germline values: CDR1 MDHEN, CDR2 SYDVKM. The CDR3 totals 12 residues. Trimming shortened V by 6 bases and J by 9 bases, and 12 bases separated the two germline ends. Here the CDR3 DNA reads TGTGCCAGCAGCCCAAACACAGTTGAGCAGTTCTTC. The encoded protein is CASSPNTVEQFF.

The chain has TRBV5-6 and TRBJ2-1, with TRBD1 matching over 8 bases. V trimming: 6 bases; J trimming: 9 bases; junction bases outside the gene matches: 17. The CDR3 spans 16 residues. CDR1 is SGHDT and CDR2 is YYEEEE in the germline V gene. The CDR3 region is CASTSSGTGFWGEQFF. Written as DNA, the CDR3 is TGTGCCAGCACCTCTTCTGGGACAGGCTTTTGGGGTGAGCAGTTCTTC.

This clone is a singleton in its sample. Other DNA sequences in the same sample also yield this CDR3. The V gene is TRBV27, the J gene TRBJ1-1; 7 bases agree with TRBD1. The J segment lost 2 bases and the V segment lost 6 bases, leaving 6 bases of the junction unmatched. Germline CDR1 reads MNHEY; CDR2 reads SMNVEV (reference sequence). The CDR3 runs 14 residues. CDR3 bases: TGTGCCAGCAGGCAACAGGGGCCTAACACTGAAGCTTTCTTT. The encoded protein is CASRQQGPNTEAFF.

The chain recombines TRBV6-5 with TRBJ1-2; no clear D. The CDR3 has 14 residues. V shed 0 bases and J shed 8 bases, with 13 bases lying between them. CDR1 MNHEY and CDR2 SVGAGI come from the germline V gene. The chain's CDR3 is CASSYSGGTLGYTF. The CDR3 region has the DNA TGTGCCAGCAGTTACTCCGGCGGTACCTTAGGCTACACCTTC.

V usage is TRBV10-2 and J usage is TRBJ1-6; 9 bases match TRBD1. The junction had 8 bases not matched to a gene; V was cut back by 7 bases and J by 10 bases. Germline V gives CDR1 WSHSY, CDR2 SAAADI. CDR3 size: 14 residues. The CDR3: CASKAGQGTSPLHF. CDR3 bases: TGCGCCAGCAAGGCGGGACAGGGAACCTCACCCCTCCACTTT.

V usage is TRBV4-3 and J usage is TRBJ2-2; no clear D. The germline V gene has CDR1 LGHNA and CDR2 YSLEER. CDR3 length: 14 amino acids. Trimming removed 0 bases at V and 7 bases at J, with 9 bases between. Here the CDR3 reads CASSQDGGLGELFF. DNA of the CDR3: TGCGCCAGCAGCCAAGATGGTGGGCTCGGGGAGCTGTTTTTT.

This clone showed up just a few times. V usage is TRBV2 and J usage is TRBJ1-4; perhaps TRBD1 as D (5 bases). The CDR3 is made up of 14 amino acids. V lost 6 bases and J lost 2, with 10 bases in between. Per germline, CDR1 SNHLY and CDR2 FYNNEI. CDR3: CASSGRATNEKLFF. CDR3 bases: TGTGCCAGCAGCGGCAGGGCGACTAATGAAAAACTGTTTTTT.